This entry lists 15 T cell receptor beta chains sequenced from one sample in a study of beta chain features in type 1 diabetes. Investigators reverse transcribed all isolated RNA, so they sequenced expressed TCRB transcripts. The method was immunoSEQ multiplex PCR; TCRdb's version includes in-frame clones alone and lacks a portion of them. The sample holds about 900,000 clones, 17% seen once. What was sequenced was naive CD4+ T cells from blood. These receptors were obtained from a woman aged 18-29 years in good health.

The rearrangement links TRBV7-3 to TRBJ1-5, with D tentatively TRBD1 (5 bases). This CDR3 comprises 19 residues. The V gene's germline CDR1 is SGHTA and CDR2 FQGTGA. The germline V and J ends were trimmed by 8 bases and 1 base, with 27 bases remaining between them. CDR3 DNA: TGTGCCAGCGGTTCCATGCCGAGACAGCTTCTTTGGAGCAATCAGCCCCAGCATTTT. Translated, it gives CASGSMPRQLLWSNQPQHF.

A few counts support this clone. The chain employs TRBV5-4 and TRBJ1-2; no reliable D call. The CDR3 sequence is 14 residues long. Germline V CDR1 and CDR2: SGHNT, YYREEE (reference sequence). The V end lost 0 bases, the J end lost 3 bases, and 9 bases lay between the germline ends. CDR3 nucleotides: TGTGCCAGCAGCTTGGCCGCAGCCGACTATGGCTACACCTTC. Its translation: CASSLAAADYGYTF.

The chain employs TRBV10-3 and TRBJ2-3, with 10 bases that match TRBD1. V trimming: 3 bases; J trimming: 8 bases; junction bases outside the gene matches: 17. CDR3 length: 18 amino acids. Germline CDR1 ENHRY, CDR2 SYGVKD. The CDR3 is CAISDPGDDRGPIRTQYF. CDR3 sequence (DNA): TGTGCCATCAGTGACCCCGGGGATGACAGGGGGCCAATACGTACGCAGTATTTT.

The J gene is TRBJ2-7, the V gene TRBV15; D is undetermined. The CDR3 covers 13 residues. Germline V lookup: CDR1 LNHNV, CDR2 YYDKDF (reference sequence). Between the trimmed V and J ends, which lost 0 bases and 6 bases, there was a span of 9 bases. The CDR3: CATSRDVGVEQYF. In nucleotides, the CDR3 is TGTGCCACCAGCAGAGATGTGGGCGTCGAGCAGTACTTC.

Comments on this clone: The same CDR3 can be traced to other DNA sequences in this sample. The CDR3 sequence is CSAREYNEQFF. The CDR3 nucleotides read TGCAGTGCTAGAGAGTACAATGAGCAGTTCTTC. V is TRBV20-1 and J is TRBJ2-1; D call uncertain. The germline V gene has CDR1 DFQATT and CDR2 SNEGSKA (reference sequence). This CDR3 contains 11 residues. Trimming took off 0 bases at V and 4 bases at J, with 1 base between the two ends.

This clone was observed a handful of times. V and J are TRBV5-1 and TRBJ1-2, with TRBD1 matching over 9 bases. The V segment lost 4 bases and the J segment 4 bases; nucleotides outside the gene matches: 5. Germline CDR1 reads SGHRS; CDR2 reads YFSETQ. CDR3 length: 14 residues. This chain's CDR3 is CASSGTGQGYGYTF. The CDR3 nucleotides read TGCGCCAGCAGCGGCACGGGACAGGGCTATGGCTACACCTTC.

This clone showed up just a few times. The rearrangement joins TRBV7-2 to TRBJ2-5, with a weak D call TRBD2 (6 bases). The CDR3 is 13 amino acids. Germline assignment: CDR1 SGHTA and CDR2 FQGNSA. V lost 5 bases, J lost 4 bases, and 11 bases lay in between. The CDR3 sequence: CASSPPGGETQYF. The CDR3 DNA reads TGTGCCAGCAGCCCCCCCGGGGGAGAGACCCAGTACTTC.

Worth noting for this clone: This sample also contains other DNA sequences that code for the same CDR3. V is TRBV5-1 and J is TRBJ2-7; TRBD2 matches at 11 bases. V was clipped by 2 bases and J by 2 bases; unmatched bases: 3. The CDR3 totals 15 residues. Germline V gene sequence: CDR1 SGHRS, CDR2 YFSETQ. DNA for the CDR3: TGCGCCAGCAGCTTAACTAGCGGGAGAACCTACGAGCAGTACTTC. Translation: CASSLTSGRTYEQYF.

As to this clone: The sample carries other DNA sequences with the same CDR3. The chain combines TRBV7-3 with TRBJ2-1; D is possibly TRBD2 (6 bases). CDR1 SGHTA and CDR2 FQGTGA come from the germline V gene. The length of the CDR3 is 15 residues. V was cut by 2 bases and J by 3 bases, with 11 bases left in between. CDR3 DNA sequence: TGTGCCAGCAGCTTATTGGGGGGTTACTACAATGAGCAGTTCTTC. Translating it yields CASSLLGGYYNEQFF.

The rearrangement joins TRBV7-2 to TRBJ1-4, with TRBD1 identical over 7 bases. Trimming cost V 5 bases and J 7 bases; bases outside gene matches: 10. Germline loops: CDR1 SGHTA, CDR2 FQGNSA. The CDR3 has 15 amino acids. In nucleotides, the CDR3 is TGTGCCAGCAGCCGTTATACAGGGGTGGGTGAAAAACTGTTTTTT. Its protein product is CASSRYTGVGEKLFF.

The V and J genes are TRBV27 and TRBJ1-2; possible D gene TRBD1, 5 bases. Germline V gives CDR1 MNHEY, CDR2 SMNVEV (reference sequence). V was clipped by 5 bases and J by 7 bases, with 17 bases between them. This CDR3 has 14 residues. The CDR3: CASSGTSARGGYTF. CDR3 nucleotides: TGTGCCAGCAGTGGGACTTCCGCGCGGGGTGGCTACACCTTC.

The chain links TRBV10-3 to TRBJ2-2, with 7 bases that match TRBD2. The CDR3 totals 16 residues. Trimming removed 6 bases from V and 4 bases from J; junction bases left unmatched: 11. From germline, CDR1 is ENHRY and CDR2 SYGVKD. The CDR3 DNA sequence: TGTGCCATCAGGACAGCGGGAACGGTGGGCACCGGGGAGCTGTTTTTT. Amino acids: CAIRTAGTVGTGELFF.

Regarding this clone: Within the sample, other DNA sequences also encode this same CDR3. The chain recombines TRBV28 with TRBJ2-7; D gene ambiguous. The CDR3 is 12 residues long. Germline V CDR1 and CDR2: MDHEN, SYDVKM. V shed 1 base and J shed 4 bases, with 5 bases lying between them. The DNA for the CDR3 is TGTGCCAGCAGTTTATCGGGTTACGAGCAGTACTTC. It codes for CASSLSGYEQYF.

The J gene is TRBJ2-3, the V gene TRBV9, with 8 nucleotides matching TRBD1. CDR1 and CDR2 (germline): SGDLS, YYNGEE. V lost 6 bases to trimming and J lost 5 bases; unmatched junction nucleotides: 5. The CDR3 is made up of 13 amino acids. The CDR3 DNA reads as TGTGCCAGCATGGGACAGGAGGTAGATACGCAGTATTTT. Translation: CASMGQEVDTQYF.

This sequence joins TRBV2 and TRBJ2-7; 10 bases agree with TRBD1. Per the germline V gene, CDR1 is SNHLY and CDR2 is FYNNEI. V shed 2 bases and J 5 bases; nucleotides not matched to a gene: 3. The CDR3 has 14 amino acids. This chain's CDR3 is CASSELGTGDEQYF. The DNA for the CDR3 is TGTGCCAGCAGTGAATTGGGGACAGGGGACGAGCAGTACTTC.